This TCR beta chain was observed in a study of T cells in Graves' hyperthyroidism and ophthalmopathy. Germline values: CDR1 KGHDR, CDR2 SFDVKD. V was shortened by 3 bases and J by 3 bases, with 15 bases between the two germline ends. This CDR3 region has 16 residues. This clonotype appeared a few times. Amplification yielded TCR beta CDR3 regions, with RNA transcripts as the source. The primer set for the first-round RT-PCR of the TCR CDR3 was HTBI. Each CDR3 protein gets one entry after TCRdb re-called the multiplex PCR reads with MiXCR. This table holds about 400,000 distinct CDR3 sequences, approximately 14% found once.

This TCR was sampled from a woman aged 55-75 years with Graves' ophthalmopathy. Sequenced input: blood. The chain employs TRBV24-1 and TRBJ2-3; maybe TRBD2 (6 bases). CDR3 DNA sequence: TGTGCCACCAGTGATGCTACTAGCCCCTTAACAGATACGCAGTATTTT. This gives the protein CATSDATSPLTDTQYF.